The rows below give T cell receptor beta chains drawn from one sample of a study of T-cell memory formation after mild COVID-19. MiXCR was run by TCRdb on the 5' RACE reads, yielding one entry per CDR3 protein. This table has more than 120,000 distinct CDR3 sequences, roughly 6.3% appearing once. The specimen was PBMCs or a T cell subset sorted from them (not recorded which). The receptors stem from an adult woman who had mild COVID-19 (a few samples of this study predate the infection). Cell type and time point are not known. Each CDR3 is given with its conserved first and last residue. The D gene is left open where the match is weak. A clone size is listed for some rows: how often the clone was seen (once, few, many), or a class if it is expanded.

j_call v_call d_call clone_size cdr3_aa cdr3_nt
TRBJ2-7 TRBV12-3/TRBV12-4 . many CASSLLGDEQYF TGTGCCAGCAGTTTATTGGGGGACGAGCAGTACTTC
TRBJ2-3 TRBV5-1 . many CASSVTTDTQYF TGCGCCAGCAGCGTGACCACAGATACGCAGTATTTT
TRBJ2-2 TRBV12-3/TRBV12-4 . . CASSFTQGVGELFF TGTGCCAGCAGTTTTACCCAAGGGGTCGGGGAGCTGTTTTTT
TRBJ2-7 TRBV6-6 TRBD2 many CASRGSSGPSYEQYF TGTGCCAGCAGGGGTTCTAGCGGGCCCTCCTACGAGCAGTACTTC
TRBJ2-2 TRBV24-1 . many CATMTENTGELFF TGTGCCACCATGACAGAGAACACCGGGGAGCTGTTTTTT
TRBJ1-5 TRBV15 . many CATSRGARDQPQHF TGTGCCACCAGCAGAGGGGCGAGGGATCAGCCCCAGCATTTT
TRBJ2-1 TRBV29-1 . many CSVEEGGSSSYNEQFF TGCAGCGTTGAAGAGGGGGGTTCTAGCTCCTACAATGAGCAGTTCTTC
TRBJ1-2 TRBV18 . . CASSPEAVGGGYTF TGTGCCAGCTCACCGGAGGCAGTGGGTGGCGGCTACACCTTC
TRBJ2-3 TRBV29-1 . many CSVEAYRAVNTQYF TGCAGCGTAGAGGCCTACAGGGCGGTAAATACGCAGTATTTT
TRBJ2-1 TRBV7-2 TRBD2 . CASSHSGGGQFF TGTGCCAGCAGCCATAGCGGGGGGGGGCAGTTCTTC
TRBJ2-1 TRBV24-1 TRBD2 . CATSDSGLAGPYNEQFF TGTGCCACCAGTGATTCGGGACTAGCGGGCCCTTACAATGAGCAGTTCTTC
TRBJ1-4 TRBV5-1 . many CASSQSQASNEKLFF TGCGCCAGCAGCCAGAGTCAGGCGTCTAATGAAAAACTGTTTTTT
TRBJ1-2 TRBV7-8 . . CASSPQGVYGYTF TGTGCCAGCAGCCCACAAGGGGTCTATGGCTACACCTTC